A selection of T cell receptor beta chains follows, all from one sample in a study of human T cells and chemical hapten exposure. Using its own MiXCR run on the RACE reads, TCRdb lists one record per CDR3 protein. The sample includes under 450,000 distinct CDR3 sequences, roughly 6% seen only once; the top ten take about 5%. Source: whole blood, taken in connection with sensitization to the hapten diphenylcyclopropenone (DPC). The receptor set was obtained from a woman in her late teens or twenties with alopecia areata. Some clones in this sample may be carry-over from other donors' samples. Both conserved end residues are part of each CDR3. A D gene is named only where the DNA matches it firmly. Clone size, where shown, is once, few, many, or a class for clones that have expanded.

CASRQDRANYGYTF	TGTGCCAGCAGGCAGGACAGGGCTAACTATGGCTACACCTTC	TRBJ1-2	TRBV6-5	many	TRBD1
CASSHQREQYF	TGTGCCAGCAGTCACCAGAGGGAGCAGTACTTC	TRBJ2-7	TRBV6-6	-	-
CASRTGTNTEAFF	TGTGCCAGCAGGACCGGGACCAACACTGAAGCTTTCTTT	TRBJ1-1	TRBV6-5	few	-
CASSLDQGNYEQYF	TGCGCCAGCAGCTTGGACCAGGGTAACTACGAGCAGTACTTC	TRBJ2-7	TRBV5-1	many	-
CASSYNSFTEAFF	TGTGCCAGCAGTTACAACAGCTTCACTGAAGCTTTCTTT	TRBJ1-1	TRBV6-2/TRBV6-3	few	-
CASSYGGGAYEQYF	TGTGCCAGCAGTTACGGGGGAGGAGCCTACGAGCAGTACTTC	TRBJ2-7	TRBV6-5	-	-
CASSLGASPLHF	TGTGCCAGCAGCTTAGGAGCCTCACCCCTCCACTTT	TRBJ1-6	TRBV7-2	many	-
CASRGGRAQDTEAFF	TGCGCCAGCAGGGGGGGACGGGCGCAGGACACTGAAGCTTTCTTT	TRBJ1-1	TRBV10-2	many	-
CASSQDGRYSTDTQYF	TGCGCCAGCAGCCAAGATGGACGGTATAGCACAGATACGCAGTATTTT	TRBJ2-3	TRBV4-1	few	-
CASRGLLPSPLHF	TGTGCCAGCAGAGGCTTGCTACCTTCACCCCTCCACTTT	TRBJ1-6	TRBV7-2	many	-
CASSPYVDYGYTF	TGTGCCAGCAGTCCGTATGTTGACTATGGCTACACCTTC	TRBJ1-2	TRBV27	-	-
CSVLGSGANVLTF	TGCAGCGTGCTGGGGTCTGGGGCCAACGTCCTGACTTTC	TRBJ2-6	TRBV29-1	-	-
CASSARQGLGETQYF	TGTGCCAGCAGTGCCCGACAGGGATTGGGAGAGACCCAGTACTTC	TRBJ2-5	TRBV6-5	few	TRBD1
CAISYNVGDYGYTF	TGTGCCATCAGTTATAACGTAGGTGACTATGGCTACACCTTC	TRBJ1-2	TRBV10-3	many	-
CASSFHPSSRVSNQPQHF	TGTGCCAGCAGCTTCCATCCCTCAAGTCGGGTTAGCAATCAGCCCCAGCATTTT	TRBJ1-5	TRBV7-9	few	-
CASRVGMQETQYF	TGCGCCAGCAGAGTGGGTATGCAAGAGACCCAGTACTTC	TRBJ2-5	TRBV5-1	-	-
CASRLGQGYEQYF	TGTGCCAGCCGTCTGGGGCAGGGTTACGAGCAGTACTTC	TRBJ2-7	TRBV12-3/TRBV12-4	few	-
CSARGVLAGSYNEQFF	TGCAGTGCTAGAGGGGTACTAGCGGGGAGTTACAATGAGCAGTTCTTC	TRBJ2-1	TRBV20-1	-	TRBD2
CSVMGYTGGPYNEQFF	TGCAGCGTCATGGGATATACAGGGGGCCCCTACAATGAGCAGTTCTTC	TRBJ2-1	TRBV29-1	many	TRBD1
CSASSSGSTDTQYF	TGCAGTGCTAGTTCCAGCGGGAGCACAGATACGCAGTATTTT	TRBJ2-3	TRBV20-1	-	-
CASSTLEGEKETQYF	TGTGCCAGCAGTACCCTGGAAGGGGAAAAGGAGACCCAGTACTTC	TRBJ2-5	TRBV6-1	-	-
CATSVDRVPGNTIYF	TGTGCCACCAGCGTCGACAGGGTGCCCGGAAACACCATATATTTT	TRBJ1-3	TRBV15	-	TRBD1
CARVEDYTEAFF	TGTGCCCGGGTTGAGGATTACACTGAAGCTTTCTTT	TRBJ1-1	TRBV6-2/TRBV6-3	many	-
CANTRQGQDAGELFF	TGTGCCAACACCCGACAGGGGCAGGACGCCGGGGAGCTGTTTTTT	TRBJ2-2	TRBV7-2	few	TRBD1
CATKRGGAYEQYF	TGTGCCACCAAGCGTGGTGGGGCCTACGAGCAGTACTTC	TRBJ2-7	TRBV6-6	-	-
CASSQGQLNAEAFF	TGTGCCAGCAGCCAAGGACAGCTGAACGCTGAAGCTTTCTTT	TRBJ1-1	TRBV7-2	many	-
CASSPSPGRDKADTQYF	TGTGCCAGCAGCCCCAGCCCGGGACGCGACAAGGCAGATACGCAGTATTTT	TRBJ2-3	TRBV7-2	many	-
CASSDPSWGYEQYF	TGTGCCAGTAGTGACCCCTCGTGGGGGTACGAGCAGTACTTC	TRBJ2-7	TRBV19	few	-
CASSLAEGGELFF	TGCGCCAGCAGCTTGGCCGAGGGCGGGGAGCTGTTTTTT	TRBJ2-2	TRBV5-1	many	-
CSVSTGTNSPLHF	TGCAGCGTCTCGACAGGGACCAATTCACCCCTCCACTTT	TRBJ1-6	TRBV29-1	few	TRBD1
CSAGLGTGDSPLHF	TGCAGTGCGGGGCTTGGGACAGGTGACTCACCCCTCCACTTT	TRBJ1-6	TRBV20-1	many	TRBD1
CASRAIGQFPQNIRSPLHF	TGCGCCAGCAGAGCTATAGGACAGTTCCCTCAAAACATACGATCACCCCTCCACTTT	TRBJ1-6	TRBV4-1	few	-
CATSRDPTALNTEAFF	TGTGCCACCAGCAGAGATCCGACAGCGTTGAACACTGAAGCTTTCTTT	TRBJ1-1	TRBV15	few	-
CSVQGDGQETQYF	TGCAGCGTCCAGGGGGACGGGCAAGAGACCCAGTACTTC	TRBJ2-5	TRBV29-1	few	TRBD1
CASRSGMSNQPQHF	TGTGCCAGCAGGTCGGGGATGAGCAATCAGCCCCAGCATTTT	TRBJ1-5	TRBV6-6	few	-
CASSPGHDGYTF	TGTGCCAGCTCACCGGGACATGATGGCTACACCTTC	TRBJ1-2	TRBV18	many	-
CASSVGSRREETQYF	TGTGCCAGCAGCGTAGGGTCTCGGAGGGAAGAGACCCAGTACTTC	TRBJ2-5	TRBV9	few	-
CASSYFALSYEQYF	TGTGCCAGCAGTTACTTCGCCCTCTCCTACGAGCAGTACTTC	TRBJ2-7	TRBV6-2/TRBV6-3	many	-
CASSPLGAGTEAFF	TGTGCCAGCAGCCCCCTAGGGGCGGGCACTGAAGCTTTCTTT	TRBJ1-1	TRBV11-2	many	-
CAISGGTGSYEQYF	TGTGCCATCAGTGGCGGGACGGGGTCCTACGAGCAGTACTTC	TRBJ2-7	TRBV10-3	many	-
CASFRGDTEAFF	TGTGCCAGCTTCCGAGGGGACACTGAAGCTTTCTTT	TRBJ1-1	TRBV6-5	many	-
CASRWKGTGLRKGTEAFF	TGTGCCAGCAGATGGAAAGGGACAGGCCTCAGGAAGGGTACTGAAGCTTTCTTT	TRBJ1-1	TRBV2	-	TRBD1
CASSLSIGRGTGELFF	TGTGCCAGCAGCTTATCGATTGGGAGAGGCACCGGGGAGCTGTTTTTT	TRBJ2-2	TRBV7-3	few	-
CASSLEGHEQFF	TGCGCCAGCAGCTTGGAGGGGCACGAGCAGTTCTTC	TRBJ2-1	TRBV5-1	many	-
CASSLVGGGTGRYNQPQHF	TGTGCCAGCAGCTTAGTGGGGGGCGGGACAGGGCGGTACAATCAGCCCCAGCATTTT	TRBJ1-5	TRBV7-2	few	TRBD1
CASSSGPGNIQYF	TGTGCCAGCAGCTCCGGACCGGGGAACATTCAGTACTTC	TRBJ2-4	TRBV7-3	many	-
CATSRDRSREQYF	TGTGCCACCAGCAGAGATCGTTCTCGCGAGCAGTACTTC	TRBJ2-7	TRBV15	many	-